This TCR beta chain was captured by sequencing in a study of CD8+CD57+ T cells in acquired aplastic anemia. About the study: Isolated CD4+ and CD8+ cells, once sorted, yielded DNA averaging around 3 ug.

This clonotype occurred many times. Its antigen remains unidentified. Overall study results and limits: Patients and controls shared twenty-nine CD8+ CDR3 sequences. Patients were compared with controls for CD8+ Simpson's diversity, and no significant difference emerged.

The study profiled TCR beta VDJ and CDR3 using genomic DNA as template. TCRdb recomputed calls from the reads with MiXCR, one row per CDR3 protein. The sample contains 200,000 or so distinct CDR3 sequences, 64% of which appear only once. The CDR3 is 15 amino acids. The J segment lost 6 bases and the V segment lost 0 bases, leaving 1 base of the junction unmatched. Germline CDR1 is MRHNA and CDR2 is SNTAGT. Sequenced material: sorted CD4+, CD8+, or CD8+CD57+ T cells (not recorded which) from PBMCs. This clonotype was sampled from a human donor with severe aplastic anemia or a healthy control (not recorded which). V is TRBV6-4 and J is TRBJ2-1; 11 nucleotides line up with TRBD2. CDR3: CASSDSSGGANEQFF. CDR3 sequence (DNA): TGTGCCAGCAGTGACTCTAGCGGGGGGGCCAATGAGCAGTTCTTC.